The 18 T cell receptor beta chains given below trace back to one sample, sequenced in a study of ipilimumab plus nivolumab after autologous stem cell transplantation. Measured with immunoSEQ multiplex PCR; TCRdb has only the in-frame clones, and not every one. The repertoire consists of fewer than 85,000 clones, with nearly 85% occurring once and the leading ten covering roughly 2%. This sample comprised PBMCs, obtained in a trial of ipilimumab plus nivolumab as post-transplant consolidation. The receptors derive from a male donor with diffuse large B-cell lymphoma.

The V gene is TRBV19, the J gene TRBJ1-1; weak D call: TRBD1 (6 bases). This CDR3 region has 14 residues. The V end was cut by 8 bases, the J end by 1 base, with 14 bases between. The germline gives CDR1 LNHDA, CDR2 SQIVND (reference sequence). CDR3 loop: CASSRGTPNTEAFF. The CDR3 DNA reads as TGTGCCAGTTCCCGCGGGACACCGAACACTGAAGCTTTCTTT.

The CDR3 DNA follows: TGTGCCAGCAGCCCGTTGGTGAGGGTCGGCCTTGATACGCAGTATTTT. Protein sequence: CASSPLVRVGLDTQYF. This chain links TRBV7-9 with TRBJ2-3; possibly TRBD2 for D (5 bases). This CDR3 is 16 amino acids long. Trimming stripped 5 bases from V and 6 bases from J, with 21 bases between. Per the germline V gene, CDR1 is SEHNR and CDR2 is FQNEAQ (reference sequence).

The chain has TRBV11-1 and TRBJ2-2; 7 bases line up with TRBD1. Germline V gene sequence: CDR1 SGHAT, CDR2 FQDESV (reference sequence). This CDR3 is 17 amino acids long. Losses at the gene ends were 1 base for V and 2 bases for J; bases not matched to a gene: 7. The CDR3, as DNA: TGTGCCAGCAGCTTAGAGTCTGGGACAGCTAACACCGGGGAGCTGTTTTTT. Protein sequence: CASSLESGTANTGELFF.

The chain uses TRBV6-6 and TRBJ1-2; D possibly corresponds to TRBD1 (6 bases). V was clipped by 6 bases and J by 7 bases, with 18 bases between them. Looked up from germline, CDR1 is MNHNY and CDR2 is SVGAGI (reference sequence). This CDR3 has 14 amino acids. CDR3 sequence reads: CASSLNRGPGGYTF. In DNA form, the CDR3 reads TGTGCCAGCAGCCTGAACCGGGGGCCCGGTGGCTACACCTTC.

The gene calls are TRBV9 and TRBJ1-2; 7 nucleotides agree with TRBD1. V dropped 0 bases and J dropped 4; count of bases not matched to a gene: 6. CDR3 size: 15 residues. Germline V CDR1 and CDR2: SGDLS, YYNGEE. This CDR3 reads CASSVAQGGFYGYTF. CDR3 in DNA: TGTGCCAGCAGCGTAGCCCAGGGGGGCTTCTATGGCTACACCTTC.

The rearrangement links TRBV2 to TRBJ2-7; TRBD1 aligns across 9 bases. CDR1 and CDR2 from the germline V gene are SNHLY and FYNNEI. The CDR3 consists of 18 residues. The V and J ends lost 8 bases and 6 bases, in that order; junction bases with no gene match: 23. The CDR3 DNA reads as TGTGCCAGCCGCCCGGCGGGTGCGGGACAGGGAGTTTCGTTCGAGCAGTACTTC. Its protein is CASRPAGAGQGVSFEQYF.

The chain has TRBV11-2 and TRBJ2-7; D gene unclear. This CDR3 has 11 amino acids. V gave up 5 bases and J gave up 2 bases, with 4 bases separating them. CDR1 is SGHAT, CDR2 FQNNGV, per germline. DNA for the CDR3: TGTGCCAGCAGCCCAGCCTACGAGCAGTACTTC. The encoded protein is CASSPAYEQYF. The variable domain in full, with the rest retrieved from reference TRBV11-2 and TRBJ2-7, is EAGVAQSPRYKIIEKRQSVAFWCNPISGHATLYWYQQILGQGPKLLIQFQNNGVVDDSQLPKDRFSAERLKGVDSTLKIQPAKLEDSAVYLCASSPAYEQYFGPGTRLTVT.

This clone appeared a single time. The CDR3 DNA reads as TGTGCCAGTAGTATAGGCGCGGCAGGGGATTTTGGGAGCAATCAGCCCCAGCATTTT. It translates to CASSIGAAGDFGSNQPQHF. The chain joins TRBV19 to TRBJ1-5; tentative D call: TRBD1 (6 bases). Germline CDR1 LNHDA, CDR2 SQIVND (reference sequence). The ends were cut back, 1 base at V and 1 base at J, with 20 bases in the middle. The CDR3 consists of 19 residues.

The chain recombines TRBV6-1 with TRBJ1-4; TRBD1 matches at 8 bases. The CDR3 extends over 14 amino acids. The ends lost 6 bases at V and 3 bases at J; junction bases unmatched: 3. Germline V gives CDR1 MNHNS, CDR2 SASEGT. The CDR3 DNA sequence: TGTGCCAGCAGACCGGACAGGGCTAATGAAAAACTGTTTTTT. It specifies CASRPDRANEKLFF.

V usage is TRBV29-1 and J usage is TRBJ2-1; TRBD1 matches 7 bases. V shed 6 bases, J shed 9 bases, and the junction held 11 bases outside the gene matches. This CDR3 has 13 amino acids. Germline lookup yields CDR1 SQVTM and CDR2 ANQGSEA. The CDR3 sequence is CSVSGQVVGEQFF. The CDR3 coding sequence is TGCAGCGTGAGTGGACAGGTGGTGGGTGAGCAGTTCTTC.

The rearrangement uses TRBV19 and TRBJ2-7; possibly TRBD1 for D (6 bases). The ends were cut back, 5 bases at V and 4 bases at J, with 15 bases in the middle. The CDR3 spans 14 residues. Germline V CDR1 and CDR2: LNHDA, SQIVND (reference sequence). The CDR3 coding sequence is TGTGCCAGTAGTTCCTGGGACACAGCTTACGAGCAGTACTTC. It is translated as CASSSWDTAYEQYF. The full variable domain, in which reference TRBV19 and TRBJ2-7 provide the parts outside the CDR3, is DGGITQSPKYLFRKEGQNVTLSCEQNLNHDAMYWYRQDPGQGLRLIYYSQIVNDFQKGDIAEGYSVSREKKESFPLTVTSAQKNPTAFYLCASSSWDTAYEQYFGPGTRLTVT.

CDR3 amino acids: CASSSTPGDYEQYF. The CDR3 bases are TGCGCCAGCAGTTCGACCCCAGGGGACTACGAGCAGTACTTC. The rearrangement uses TRBV4-1 and TRBJ2-7, with D perhaps matching TRBD1 (6 bases). In germline, CDR1 is MGHRA, CDR2 YSYEKL. The CDR3 loop spans 14 amino acids. With 6 bases removed from V and 3 bases from J, the gap between germline ends came to 15 bases.

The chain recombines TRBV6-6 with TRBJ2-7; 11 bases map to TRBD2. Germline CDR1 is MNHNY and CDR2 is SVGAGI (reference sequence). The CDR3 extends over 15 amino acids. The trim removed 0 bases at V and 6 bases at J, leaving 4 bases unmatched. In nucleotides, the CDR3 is TGTGCCAGCAGTTACTCGACTAGCGGGGTGGGCGAGCAGTACTTC. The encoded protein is CASSYSTSGVGEQYF.

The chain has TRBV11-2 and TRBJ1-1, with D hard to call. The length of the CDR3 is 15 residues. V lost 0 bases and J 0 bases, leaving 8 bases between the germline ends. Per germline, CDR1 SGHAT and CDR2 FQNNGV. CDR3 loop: CASSLEARMNTEAFF. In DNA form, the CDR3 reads TGTGCCAGCAGCTTAGAAGCCAGAATGAACACTGAAGCTTTCTTT.

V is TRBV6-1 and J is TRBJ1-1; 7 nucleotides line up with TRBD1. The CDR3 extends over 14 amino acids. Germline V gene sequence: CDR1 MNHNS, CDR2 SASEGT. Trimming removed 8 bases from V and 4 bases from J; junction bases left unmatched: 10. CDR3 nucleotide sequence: TGTGCCAGCGAAAGGGCGACAGGGCTCACTGAAGCTTTCTTT. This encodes CASERATGLTEAFF.

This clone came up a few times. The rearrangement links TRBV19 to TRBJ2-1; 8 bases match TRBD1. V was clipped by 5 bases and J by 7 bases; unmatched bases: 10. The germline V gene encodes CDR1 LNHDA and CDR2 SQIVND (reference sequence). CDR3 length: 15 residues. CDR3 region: CASSDFGTGHNEQFF. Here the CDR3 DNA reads TGTGCCAGTAGTGACTTCGGGACAGGACATAATGAGCAGTTCTTC.

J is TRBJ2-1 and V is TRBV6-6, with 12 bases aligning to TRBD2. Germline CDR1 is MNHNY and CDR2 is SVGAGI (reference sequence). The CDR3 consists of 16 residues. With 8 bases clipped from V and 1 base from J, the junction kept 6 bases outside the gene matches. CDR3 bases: TGTGCCAGCGGGGGTACTAGCGGGGGGTCCTACAATGAGCAGTTCTTC. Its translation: CASGGTSGGSYNEQFF.

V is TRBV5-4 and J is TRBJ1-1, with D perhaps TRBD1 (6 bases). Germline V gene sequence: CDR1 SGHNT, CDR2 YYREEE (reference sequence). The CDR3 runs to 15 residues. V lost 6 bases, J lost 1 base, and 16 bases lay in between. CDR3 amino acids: CASTQLGTPNTEAFF. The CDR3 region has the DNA TGTGCCAGCACCCAACTTGGGACACCGAACACTGAAGCTTTCTTT.